Included here is one T cell receptor (beta chain) sequence, with context. Its antigen is not known. As for the donors, each was a healthy bone marrow donor. Germline V gene lookup returns CDR1 KGHSH and CDR2 LQKENI. The CDR3 consists of 15 residues. J was trimmed by 2 bases and V by 4 bases; bases with no gene match: 5. These data belong to a study of cytomegalovirus exposure and HLA in healthy donors. As for the study in general: The early release's HLA-typed donors yielded some 85 million unique TCRs. Overall study findings and caveats: Among immune exposure information, only CMV serostatus was available.

Primers: 60 Vbeta forward and 13 Jbeta reverse. Methods used by the authors: In a later analysis, about 12 million of approximately 86 million unique beta chains occurred in at least two donors. Assay: immunoSEQ multiplex PCR; the TCRdb copy retains only in-frame clones and omits some. V, J and clone size were drawn from that table, and D and trimming were deduced from the DNA. The repertoire holds approximately 150,000 clones, with about 79% as singletons. The chain combines TRBV18 with TRBJ2-5, with TRBD1 identical over 9 bases. The receptor comes from a male donor in good health and CMV-seronegative. The sequenced material came from PBMCs. CDR3 in DNA: TGTGCCAGCTCACGGGAGACAGGGGGGCAAGAGACCCAGTACTTC. Protein: CASSRETGGQETQYF.